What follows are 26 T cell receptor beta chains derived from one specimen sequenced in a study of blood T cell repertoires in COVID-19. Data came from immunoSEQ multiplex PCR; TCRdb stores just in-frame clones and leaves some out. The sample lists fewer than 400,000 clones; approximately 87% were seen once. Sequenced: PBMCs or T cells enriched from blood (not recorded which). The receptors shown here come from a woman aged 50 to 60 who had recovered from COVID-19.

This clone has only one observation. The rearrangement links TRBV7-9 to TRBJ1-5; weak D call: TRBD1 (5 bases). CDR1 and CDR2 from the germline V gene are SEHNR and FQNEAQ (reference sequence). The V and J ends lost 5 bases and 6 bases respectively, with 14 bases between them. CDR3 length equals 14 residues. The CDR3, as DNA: TGTGCCAGCAGCCTAACGGGGGAACCTCAGCCCCAGCATTTT. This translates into CASSLTGEPQPQHF.

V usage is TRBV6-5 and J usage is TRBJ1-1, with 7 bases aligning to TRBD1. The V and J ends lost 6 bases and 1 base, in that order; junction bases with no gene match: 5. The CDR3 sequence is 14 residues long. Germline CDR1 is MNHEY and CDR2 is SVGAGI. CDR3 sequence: CASSTGASNTEAFF. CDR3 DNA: TGTGCCAGCAGCACAGGGGCGTCGAACACTGAAGCTTTCTTT.

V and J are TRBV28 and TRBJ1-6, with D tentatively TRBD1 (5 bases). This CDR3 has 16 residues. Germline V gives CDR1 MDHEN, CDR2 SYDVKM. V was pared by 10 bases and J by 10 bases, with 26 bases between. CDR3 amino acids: CATEGHAVRGRSPLHF. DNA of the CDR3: TGTGCCACCGAAGGTCACGCCGTGCGGGGACGGTCACCCCTCCACTTT.

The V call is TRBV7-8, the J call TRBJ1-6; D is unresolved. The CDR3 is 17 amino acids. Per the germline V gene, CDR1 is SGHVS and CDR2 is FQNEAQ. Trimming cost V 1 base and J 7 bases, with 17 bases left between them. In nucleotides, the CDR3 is TGTGCCAGCAGCTTAGGGTATAAGGGCAGACTAAATTCACCCCTCCACTTT. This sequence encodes CASSLGYKGRLNSPLHF.

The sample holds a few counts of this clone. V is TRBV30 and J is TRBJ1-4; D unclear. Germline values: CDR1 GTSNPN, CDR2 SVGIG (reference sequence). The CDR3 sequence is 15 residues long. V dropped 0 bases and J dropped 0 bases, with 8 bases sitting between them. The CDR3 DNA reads TGTGCCTGGAGTGTACTCGATACAACTAATGAAAAACTGTTTTTT. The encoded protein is CAWSVLDTTNEKLFF.

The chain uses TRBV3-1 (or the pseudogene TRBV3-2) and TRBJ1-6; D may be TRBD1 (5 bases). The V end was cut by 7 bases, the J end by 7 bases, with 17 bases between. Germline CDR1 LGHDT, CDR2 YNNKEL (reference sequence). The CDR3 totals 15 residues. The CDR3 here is CASMLGGAWNSPLHF. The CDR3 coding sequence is TGTGCCAGCATGTTGGGAGGGGCCTGGAATTCACCCCTCCACTTT.

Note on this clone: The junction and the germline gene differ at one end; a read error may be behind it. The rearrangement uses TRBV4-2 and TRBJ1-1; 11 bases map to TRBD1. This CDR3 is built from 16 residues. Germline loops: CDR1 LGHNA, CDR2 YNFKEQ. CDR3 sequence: CASSEELGQGVIEAFF. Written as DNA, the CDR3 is TGTGCCAGCAGCGAAGAGTTGGGACAGGGGGTAATTGAAGCTTTCTTT.

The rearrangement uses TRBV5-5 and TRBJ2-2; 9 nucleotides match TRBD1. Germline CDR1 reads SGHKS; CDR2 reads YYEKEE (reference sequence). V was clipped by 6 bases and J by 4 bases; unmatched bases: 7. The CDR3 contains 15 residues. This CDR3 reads CASKGDRGITGELFF. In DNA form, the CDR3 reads TGTGCCAGCAAGGGCGACAGGGGGATCACCGGGGAGCTGTTTTTT.

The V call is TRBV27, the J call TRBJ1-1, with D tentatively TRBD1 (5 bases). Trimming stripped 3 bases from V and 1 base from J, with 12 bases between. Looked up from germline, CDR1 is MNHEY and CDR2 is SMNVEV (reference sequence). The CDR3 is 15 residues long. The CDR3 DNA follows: TGTGCCAGCAGTTTTATCAGACAGACGAACACTGAAGCTTTCTTT. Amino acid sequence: CASSFIRQTNTEAFF.

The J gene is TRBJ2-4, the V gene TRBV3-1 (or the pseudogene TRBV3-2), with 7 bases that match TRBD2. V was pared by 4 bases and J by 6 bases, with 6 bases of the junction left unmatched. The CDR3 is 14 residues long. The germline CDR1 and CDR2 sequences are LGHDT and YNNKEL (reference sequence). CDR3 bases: TGTGCCAGCAGCCTTTGGGGGGAGGGAAACATTCAGTACTTC. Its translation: CASSLWGEGNIQYF.

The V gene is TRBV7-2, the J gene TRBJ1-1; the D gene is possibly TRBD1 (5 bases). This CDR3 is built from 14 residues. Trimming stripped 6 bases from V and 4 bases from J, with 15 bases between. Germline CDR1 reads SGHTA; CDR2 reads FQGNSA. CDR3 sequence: CASSPPGRGTEAFF. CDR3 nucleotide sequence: TGTGCCAGCAGTCCCCCGGGGCGGGGCACTGAAGCTTTCTTT.

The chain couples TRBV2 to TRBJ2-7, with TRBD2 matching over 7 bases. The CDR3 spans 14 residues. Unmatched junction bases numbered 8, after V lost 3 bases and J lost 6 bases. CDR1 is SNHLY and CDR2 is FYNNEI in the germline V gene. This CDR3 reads CASSEFIGGGEQYF. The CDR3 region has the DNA TGTGCCAGCAGTGAGTTCATCGGCGGGGGCGAGCAGTACTTC.

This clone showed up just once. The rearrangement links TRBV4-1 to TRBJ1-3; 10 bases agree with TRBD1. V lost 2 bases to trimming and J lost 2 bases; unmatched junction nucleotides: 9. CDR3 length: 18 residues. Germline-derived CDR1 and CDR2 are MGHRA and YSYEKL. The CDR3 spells CASSQQTPGQGTGNTIYF. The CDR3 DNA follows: TGCGCCAGCAGCCAACAAACTCCGGGACAGGGGACTGGAAACACCATATATTTT.

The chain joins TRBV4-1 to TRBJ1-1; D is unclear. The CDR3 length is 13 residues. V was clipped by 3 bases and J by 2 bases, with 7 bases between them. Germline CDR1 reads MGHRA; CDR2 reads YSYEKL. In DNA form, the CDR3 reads TGCGCCAGCAGCCATAATATCAACACTGAAGCTTTCTTT. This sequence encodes CASSHNINTEAFF.

CDR3 sequence reads: CASSESATPTIANYGYTF. The CDR3 DNA reads TGTGCCAGCAGTGAATCCGCTACCCCGACTATAGCTAACTATGGCTACACCTTC. The rearrangement links TRBV2 to TRBJ1-2, with no clear D. Trimming pared 2 bases from V and 0 bases from J, leaving 19 bases between. Germline V gene lookup returns CDR1 SNHLY and CDR2 FYNNEI. The CDR3 has 18 residues.

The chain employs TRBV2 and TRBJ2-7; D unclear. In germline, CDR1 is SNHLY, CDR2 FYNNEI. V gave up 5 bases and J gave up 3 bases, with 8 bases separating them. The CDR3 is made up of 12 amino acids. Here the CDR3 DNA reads TGTGCCAGCAGTCGAACCAGCTACGAGCAGTACTTC. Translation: CASSRTSYEQYF.

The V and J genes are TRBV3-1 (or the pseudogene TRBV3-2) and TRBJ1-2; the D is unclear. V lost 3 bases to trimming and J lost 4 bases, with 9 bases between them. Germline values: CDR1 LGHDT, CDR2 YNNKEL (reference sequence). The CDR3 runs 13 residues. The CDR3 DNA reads TGTGCCAGCAGCCAGGCACAGCCCTATGGCTACACCTTC. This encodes CASSQAQPYGYTF.

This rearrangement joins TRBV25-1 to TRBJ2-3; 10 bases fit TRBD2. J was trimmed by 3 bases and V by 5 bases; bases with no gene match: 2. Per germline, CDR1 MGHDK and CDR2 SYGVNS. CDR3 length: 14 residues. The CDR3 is CASSSGGATDTQYF. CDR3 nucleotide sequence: TGTGCCAGCAGTAGCGGGGGGGCAACAGATACGCAGTATTTT.

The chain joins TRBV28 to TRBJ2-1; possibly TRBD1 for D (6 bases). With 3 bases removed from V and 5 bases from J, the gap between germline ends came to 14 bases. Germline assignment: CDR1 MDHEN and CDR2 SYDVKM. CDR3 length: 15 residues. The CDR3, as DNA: TGTGCCAGCAGTTTGTTAGTCCAGGGGAACAATGAGCAGTTCTTC. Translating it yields CASSLLVQGNNEQFF.

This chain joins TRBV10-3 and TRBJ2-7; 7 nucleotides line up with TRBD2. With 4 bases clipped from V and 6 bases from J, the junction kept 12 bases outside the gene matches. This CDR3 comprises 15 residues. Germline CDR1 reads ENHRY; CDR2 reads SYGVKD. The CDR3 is CAISVRDYGRAEQYF. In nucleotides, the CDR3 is TGTGCCATCAGTGTCCGGGACTACGGAAGGGCCGAGCAGTACTTC.

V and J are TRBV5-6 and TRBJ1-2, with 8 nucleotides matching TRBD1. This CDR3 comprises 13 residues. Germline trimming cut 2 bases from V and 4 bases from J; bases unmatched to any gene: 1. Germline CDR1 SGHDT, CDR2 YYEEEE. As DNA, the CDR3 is TGTGCCAGCAGCTTAGACAGGGGCTATGGCTACACCTTC. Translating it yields CASSLDRGYGYTF.

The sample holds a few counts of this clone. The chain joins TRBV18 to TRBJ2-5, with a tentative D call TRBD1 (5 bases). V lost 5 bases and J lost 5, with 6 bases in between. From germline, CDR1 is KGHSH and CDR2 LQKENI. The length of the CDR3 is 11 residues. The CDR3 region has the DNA TGTGCCAGCTCATACAGGGAGACCCAGTACTTC. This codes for CASSYRETQYF. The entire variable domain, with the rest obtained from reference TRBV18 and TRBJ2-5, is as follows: NAGVMQNPRHLVRRRGQEARLRCSPMKGHSHVYWYRQLPEEGLKFMVYLQKENIIDESGMPKERFSAEFPKEGPSILRIQQVVRGDSAAYFCASSYRETQYFGPGTRLLVL.

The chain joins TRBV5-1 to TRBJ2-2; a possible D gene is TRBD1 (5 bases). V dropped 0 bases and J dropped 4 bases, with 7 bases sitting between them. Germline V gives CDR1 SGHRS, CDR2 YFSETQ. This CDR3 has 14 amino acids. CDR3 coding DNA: TGCGCCAGCAGCTTGGCAGGGTCCACCGGGGAGCTGTTTTTT. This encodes CASSLAGSTGELFF. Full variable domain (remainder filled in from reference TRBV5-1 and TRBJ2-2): KAGVTQTPRYLIKTRGQQVTLSCSPISGHRSVSWYQQTPGQGLQFLFEYFSETQRNKGNFPGRFSGRQFSNSRSEMNVSTLELGDSALYLCASSLAGSTGELFFGEGSRLTVL.

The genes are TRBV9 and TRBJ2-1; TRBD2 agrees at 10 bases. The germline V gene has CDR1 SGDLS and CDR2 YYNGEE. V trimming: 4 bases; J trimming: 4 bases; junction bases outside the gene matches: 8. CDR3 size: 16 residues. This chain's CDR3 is CASSTERGGIYNEQFF. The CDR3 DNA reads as TGTGCCAGCAGCACAGAGCGGGGGGGAATTTACAATGAGCAGTTCTTC.

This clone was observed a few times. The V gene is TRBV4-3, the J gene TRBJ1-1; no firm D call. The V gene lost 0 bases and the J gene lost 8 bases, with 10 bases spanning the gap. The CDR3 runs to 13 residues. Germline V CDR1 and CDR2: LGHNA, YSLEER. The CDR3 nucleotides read TGCGCCAGCAGCCAAGATAATCGCAGGGAAGCTTTCTTT. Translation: CASSQDNRREAFF.

CDR3 sequence reads: CASSWKAGFGNTIYF. CDR3 DNA: TGTGCCAGCAGCTGGAAGGCGGGGTTTGGAAACACCATATATTTT. This chain links TRBV5-6 with TRBJ1-3; D gene uncertain. This CDR3 comprises 15 residues. The ends were cut back, 3 bases at V and 3 bases at J, with 13 bases in the middle. Germline V lookup: CDR1 SGHDT, CDR2 YYEEEE.